This T cell receptor (beta chain) stems from a study of blood T cell repertoires in COVID-19 (dated by TCRdb to about 2020). Regarding the complete study: Samples covering the acute and convalescent phases of COVID-19 were provided by collaborators in the United States, Italy and Spain. Where HLA class I and class II types were available, the types were taken from metadata supplied by the sample provider, not from assay-based typing. A de-identified subject ID, COVID-19 status, age in years and sex were almost always included in the sample metadata. The repertoires were released in a freely available public database meant as a resource for research on the immune response to SARS-CoV-2. Samples were obtained from the ongoing ImmuneRACE study (first 160 participants) and from 1,254 subjects provided by 6 global collaborators. The material from the prospective study consisted of cDNA or gDNA derived from T cells, B-cell-depleted T cells, or PBMCs. The dataset comprised deeply sampled blood TCRbeta repertoires from subjects exposed to, actively infected with, or recovered from COVID-19. Results and caveats for the whole study, not just this receptor: The amount of clinical and demographic metadata varied by source and participant and was provided uncurated.

The CDR3 spans 22 residues, from the cysteine through the phenylalanine. Of all the DNA, just the CDR3 is kept, 66 bases in frame from base 1. V is trimmed back by 1 base and J by 8 bases, and the junction contains 28 bases that no gene match accounts for. One collaborating source in Seattle enrolled patients during active infection and followed them longitudinally through the course of disease. Whole blood was collected in K2EDTA tubes by collaborating institutions according to the institutions' own protocols. For TCRbeta analysis, collaborator samples were shipped as frozen whole blood, as isolated PBMCs, or as DNA extracted from either sample type. TCRbeta CDR3 regions were amplified from genomic DNA by means of the immunoSEQ Assay, a bias-controlled multiplex PCR. In the source study's methods: The number of nucleated cells in each sample was estimated by amplification of reference gene primers within the assay. Sequence reads were collapsed and filtered to measure the absolute abundance of every unique TCRbeta CDR3 rearrangement. For each sample, productive Simpson clonality was calculated as the square root of Simpson's diversity index over productive rearrangements. In its TCRdb copy, this immuneACCESS table keeps in-frame sequences only and misses some clones. Where compared with another copy, unresolved V genes explain less than half of these, and the others have no known cause. V and J calls and clone size are given by that table; D and trimming were obtained from the DNA. The sample has a few hundred thousand clones on record, roughly 88% of them singletons. 0.87% of the sample comes from the top ten.

Comment on this clone: The antigen it binds to is not known. Qualities for individual bases were not recorded, and no much larger clone is one base off.

Material for sequencing was peripheral blood. The chain joins TRBV23-1 to TRBJ2-1, with TRBD2 identical over 8 junction bases. TRBV23-1 is treated as an ORF (open reading frame) with a function not yet certain. The TCR originated in a human donor with COVID-19, enrolled during active disease. The donor label of this sample is uncertain. This receptor has the CDR3 CASSQFTLDMATPGLEDDEQFF. The DNA reads as follows: TGCGCCAGCAGTCAATTCACCTTAGACATGGCTACACCGGGACTAGAGGACGATGAGCAGTTCTTC.